The 15 T cell receptor beta chains presented below share a single source sample, sequenced in a study of blood T cells in healthy people across ages. It was with a sample-barcoded 5' primer and a J-beta primer mix that a second PCR of roughly 6 to 12 cycles was run. TCRdb analysed the 5' RACE reads with MiXCR anew, one entry per CDR3 protein. This table holds approximately 1,700,000 distinct CDR3 sequences, around 40% found once. The sequenced sample consisted of blood. The receptor set was obtained from a human donor in good health.

The chain joins TRBV20-1 to TRBJ1-3; D is perhaps TRBD1 (5 bases). Trimming stripped 0 bases from V and 4 bases from J, with 10 bases between. This CDR3 spans 14 amino acids. The germline V gene has CDR1 DFQATT and CDR2 SNEGSKA (reference sequence). This CDR3 is CSAREQAGGNTIYF. CDR3 nucleotide sequence: TGCAGTGCTAGAGAACAGGCGGGGGGAAACACCATATATTTT.

The chain combines TRBV29-1 with TRBJ1-1; 7 bases match TRBD1. The CDR3 has 14 amino acids. The V gene's germline CDR1 is SQVTM and CDR2 ANQGSEA. Germline trimming cut 6 bases from V and 4 bases from J; bases unmatched to any gene: 11. The DNA for the CDR3 is TGCAGCGTGGAACCGAGGGGGCATAGCACTGAAGCTTTCTTT. It translates to CSVEPRGHSTEAFF.

This clonotype was counted between two and nine times. This chain uses TRBV6-5 with TRBJ2-2; tentatively, D is TRBD2 (6 bases). Trimming removed 0 bases at V and 7 bases at J, with 6 bases between. Germline-derived CDR1 and CDR2 are MNHEY and SVGAGI. The CDR3 length is 13 residues. CDR3 residues: CASSYSEGGELFF. Written as DNA, the CDR3 is TGTGCCAGCAGTTACTCGGAGGGCGGGGAGCTGTTTTTT.

To note about this clonotype: Just one base apart from a much larger clone, this may be a read error. The CDR3 protein is CASSLGGAFGYTF. DNA of the CDR3: TGTGCCAGCAGTTTAGGGGGGGCGTTTGGCTACACCTTC. The chain joins TRBV27 to TRBJ1-2; a possible D gene is TRBD1 (6 bases). The CDR3 has 13 residues. Germline CDR1 reads MNHEY; CDR2 reads SMNVEV (reference sequence). V gave up 2 bases and J gave up 7 bases, with 11 bases separating them.

The CDR3 sequence is CASSHLGGLSYNEQFF. Here the CDR3 DNA reads TGTGCCAGCAGCCACCTTGGGGGGCTCTCCTACAATGAGCAGTTCTTC. J is TRBJ2-1 and V is TRBV14; either TRBD1 or TRBD2 may fit D (6 bases each). CDR1 is SGHDN, CDR2 FVKESK, per germline. This CDR3 comprises 16 residues. V lost 3 bases and J 0 bases, leaving 12 bases between the germline ends.

This chain uses TRBV7-6 with TRBJ2-5, with 9 positions matching TRBD1. Germline lookup yields CDR1 SGHVS and CDR2 FNYEAQ. CDR3 length: 16 residues. Germline trimming cut 3 bases from V and 3 bases from J; bases unmatched to any gene: 8. The CDR3 is CASSFRSRDREETQYF. CDR3 coding DNA: TGTGCCAGCAGCTTTAGATCCCGGGACAGGGAAGAGACCCAGTACTTC.

The rearrangement joins TRBV4-1 to TRBJ1-2; 7 nucleotides match TRBD1. This CDR3 is built from 18 residues. CDR1 MGHRA and CDR2 YSYEKL come from the germline V gene. V dropped 4 bases and J dropped 9; count of bases not matched to a gene: 23. CDR3 sequence (DNA): TGCGCCAGCAGCCCATCAAAACGTTTCCAGGGGGACAAGACTCGCTACACCTTC. Translation: CASSPSKRFQGDKTRYTF.

Turning to this clonotype: The junction departs from germline at one end; a sequencing error may be responsible. This chain links TRBV4-3 with TRBJ2-6; D call uncertain. There are 16 residues in the CDR3. The germline V gene has CDR1 LGHNA and CDR2 YSLEER. The CDR3 here is CTSSQGYSSGANVLTF. DNA of the CDR3: TGCACCAGCAGCCAAGGCTACAGCTCTGGGGCCAACGTCCTGACTTTC.

This clonotype was seen a few times. The gene calls are TRBV20-1 and TRBJ2-5, with 9 bases that match TRBD1. The V gene's germline CDR1 is DFQATT and CDR2 SNEGSKA (reference sequence). J was trimmed by 11 bases and V by 1 base; bases with no gene match: 20. The CDR3 totals 17 residues. The CDR3 loop reads CSARGHGQGFSQRIQYF. Here the CDR3 DNA reads TGCAGTGCTAGAGGCCATGGACAGGGGTTTTCCCAGAGGATTCAGTACTTC.

This clonotype was seen a few times. The chain links TRBV7-9 to TRBJ2-7; 8 bases fit TRBD1. V shed 5 bases, J shed 1 base, and the junction held 4 bases outside the gene matches. From germline, CDR1 is SEHNR and CDR2 FQNEAQ (reference sequence). The CDR3 has 14 residues. The chain's CDR3 is CASSGWDRSYEQYF. CDR3 DNA sequence: TGTGCCAGCAGCGGCTGGGACAGGTCCTACGAGCAGTACTTC.

Comment on this clonotype: A junction end diverges from the germline sequence, so it may reflect a read error. The rearrangement uses TRBV12-3 or TRBV12-4 and TRBJ2-1, with D maybe TRBD2 (6 bases). The CDR3 is 14 residues long. The CDR3 coding sequence is TGTGCCACCAGTGGGGAGGACTCCTACAATGAGCAGTTCTTC. Translation gives CATSGEDSYNEQFF.

The chain joins TRBV21-1 to TRBJ2-7; TRBD2, the table's D call, lacks a check against the DNA. TRBV21-1 is a listed pseudogene. This CDR3 has 16 residues. The CDR3 DNA reads as TGTGCCAGCAGCAAACACCCTAGCGGGGGGTCCTACGAGCAGTACTTC. This encodes CASSKHPSGGSYEQYF.

This clonotype was seen a few times. This chain joins TRBV28 and TRBJ2-3, with 8 bases identical to TRBD1. CDR3 length equals 15 residues. Losses at the gene ends were 3 bases for V and 4 bases for J; bases not matched to a gene: 6. Per the germline V gene, CDR1 is MDHEN and CDR2 is SYDVKM. The DNA for the CDR3 is TGTGCCAGCAGTTTTCCGGACAGGGCATCAGATACGCAGTATTTT. This encodes CASSFPDRASDTQYF.

Details on this clonotype: A junction boundary mismatches the germline segment, possibly from a read error. The rearrangement links TRBV6-7 to TRBJ2-3; D ambiguous. TRBV6-7 is labeled an ORF, and its function is uncertain. The CDR3 totals 17 residues. In nucleotides, the CDR3 is TGTGCCAGCAGTTATCGTGGGCTATCAAGGAGCACAGATATGCAGTATTTT. Encoded protein: CASSYRGLSRSTDMQYF.

The V gene is TRBV7-2, the J gene TRBJ1-2; D gene ambiguous. With 3 bases removed from V and 2 bases from J, the gap between germline ends came to 13 bases. CDR3 size: 15 residues. The V gene's germline CDR1 is SGHTA and CDR2 FQGNSA. The CDR3: CASSFSIQGNYGYTF. Here the CDR3 DNA reads TGTGCCAGCAGCTTTAGTATTCAAGGGAACTATGGCTACACCTTC.